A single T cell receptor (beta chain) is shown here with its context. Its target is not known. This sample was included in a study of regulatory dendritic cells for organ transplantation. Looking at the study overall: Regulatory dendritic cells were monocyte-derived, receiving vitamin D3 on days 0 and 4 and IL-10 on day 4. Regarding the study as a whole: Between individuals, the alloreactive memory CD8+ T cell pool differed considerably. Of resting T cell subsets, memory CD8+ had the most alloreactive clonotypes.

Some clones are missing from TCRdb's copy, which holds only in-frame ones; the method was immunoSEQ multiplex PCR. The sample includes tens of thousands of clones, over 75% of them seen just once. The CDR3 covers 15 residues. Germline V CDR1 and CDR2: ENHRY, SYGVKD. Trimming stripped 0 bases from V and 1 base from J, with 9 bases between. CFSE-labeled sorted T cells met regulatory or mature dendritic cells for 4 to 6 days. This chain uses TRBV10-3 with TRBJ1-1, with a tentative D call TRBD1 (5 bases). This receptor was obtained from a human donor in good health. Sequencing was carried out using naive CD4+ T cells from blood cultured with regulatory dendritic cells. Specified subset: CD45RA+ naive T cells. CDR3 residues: CAISESAGKNTEAFF. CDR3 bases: TGTGCCATCAGTGAGTCCGCAGGGAAGAACACTGAAGCTTTCTTT.